These 32 T cell receptor beta chains share one sample of origin, sequenced in a study of neurological immune-mediated disorders. TCRdb re-called the 5' RACE reads with MiXCR, one entry per CDR3 protein. The sample contains fewer than 85,000 distinct CDR3 sequences, around 4.8% of which appear only once. The sequenced sample consisted of PBMCs. Every receptor here comes from a woman in her sixties or seventies with multiple sclerosis.

This rearrangement joins TRBV5-1 to TRBJ1-1, with 8 positions matching TRBD1. This CDR3 has 14 amino acids. V shed 0 bases, J shed 4 bases, and the junction held 2 bases outside the gene matches. CDR1 is SGHRS, CDR2 YFSETQ, per germline. The CDR3, as DNA: TGCGCCAGCAGCTTGGACAGGGGGATCACTGAAGCTTTCTTT. The encoded protein is CASSLDRGITEAFF.

The J gene is TRBJ2-1, the V gene TRBV19; no definite D call. V was trimmed by 3 bases and J by 2 bases, leaving 14 bases between them. The CDR3 consists of 16 residues. CDR1 LNHDA and CDR2 SQIVND come from the germline V gene (reference sequence). CDR3 DNA: TGTGCCAGTAGTATTACCCTGCAGGCCACCTACAATGAGCAGTTCTTC. It specifies CASSITLQATYNEQFF.

This clonotype showed up just a few times. The rearrangement uses TRBV29-1 and TRBJ2-5; no definite D call. The length of the CDR3 is 15 residues. V lost 4 bases and J lost 4, with 19 bases in between. Germline values: CDR1 SQVTM, CDR2 ANQGSEA. The CDR3 here is CSVGRQEKIGETQYF. CDR3 in DNA: TGCAGCGTTGGAAGGCAGGAAAAGATTGGAGAGACCCAGTACTTC.

This clonotype was seen ten or more times. The chain has TRBV6-2 or TRBV6-3 and TRBJ2-7; 7 bases agree with TRBD2. The CDR3 extends over 13 amino acids. The J segment lost 2 bases and the V segment lost 7 bases, leaving 5 bases of the junction unmatched. CDR1 is MNHEY and CDR2 is SVGEGT in the germline V gene. The CDR3 coding sequence is TGTGCCAGCAAAAGGGAGGGAACCTACGAGCAGTACTTC. As protein: CASKREGTYEQYF.

In this sample, this clonotype turned up many times. The chain uses TRBV29-1 and TRBJ1-1; D gene ambiguous. V was shortened by 5 bases and J by 4 bases, with 14 bases between the two germline ends. This CDR3 has 13 residues. Looked up from germline, CDR1 is SQVTM and CDR2 is ANQGSEA. The chain's CDR3 is CSVLRWEGTEAFF. The CDR3 bases are TGCAGCGTTCTAAGGTGGGAAGGCACTGAAGCTTTCTTT.

This clonotype has at least ten counts. The J gene is TRBJ1-1, the V gene TRBV12-3 or TRBV12-4, with D possibly being TRBD1 (6 bases). Trimming cost V 4 bases and J 4 bases, with 10 bases left between them. This CDR3 has 13 amino acids. The CDR3 sequence is CASSSEGVTEAFF. Written as DNA, the CDR3 is TGTGCCAGCAGTTCTGAGGGGGTCACTGAAGCTTTCTTT.

This clonotype was recorded many times. The J gene is TRBJ2-2, the V gene TRBV5-1; TRBD2 agrees at 8 bases. This CDR3 contains 15 residues. Germline CDR1 is SGHRS and CDR2 is YFSETQ. V gave up 0 bases and J gave up 4 bases; unmatched junction bases: 2. Here the CDR3 DNA reads TGCGCCAGCAGCTTGGGCGGGAGGCTCACCGGGGAGCTGTTTTTT. Its protein is CASSLGGRLTGELFF.

The genes are TRBV6-5 and TRBJ2-7, with TRBD2 identical over 7 bases. CDR1 and CDR2 from the germline V gene are MNHEY and SVGAGI. V lost 5 bases and J lost 0; bases outside the gene matches: 4. The CDR3 extends over 14 amino acids. The CDR3 region has the DNA TGTGCCAGCAGTAACGGGACTAACTCCTACGAGCAGTACTTC. Protein: CASSNGTNSYEQYF.

This clonotype was seen more than once but under ten times. A junction boundary mismatches the germline segment, possibly from a read error. This rearrangement joins TRBV4-1 to TRBJ1-5; D uncertain. CDR1 is MGHRA, CDR2 YSYEKL, per germline. This CDR3 contains 13 residues. The CDR3: CASSQDFNQPQNF. CDR3 bases: TGCGCCAGCAGCCAAGATTTTAATCAGCCCCAGAATTTT.

This clonotype has a handful of counts. The chain recombines TRBV4-2 with TRBJ1-1; D possibly corresponds to TRBD1 (6 bases). Trimming removed 4 bases at V and 1 base at J, with 13 bases between. CDR3 length: 15 amino acids. The V gene's germline CDR1 is LGHNA and CDR2 YNFKEQ. DNA of the CDR3: TGTGCCAGCAGCCCCGTGGGGGCAACGAACACTGAAGCTTTCTTT. Residues: CASSPVGATNTEAFF.

This clonotype was detected many times. The chain recombines TRBV20-1 with TRBJ1-2; D ambiguous. CDR1 is DFQATT and CDR2 is SNEGSKA in the germline V gene (reference sequence). V was pared by 0 bases and J by 5 bases, with 1 base between. This CDR3 is built from 10 residues. The CDR3 sequence is CSAREYGYTF. CDR3 sequence (DNA): TGCAGTGCTAGAGAGTATGGCTACACCTTC.

This chain joins TRBV6-2 or TRBV6-3 and TRBJ1-1, with D hard to call. The germline V gene has CDR1 MNHEY and CDR2 SVGEGT. This CDR3 has 14 amino acids. Trimming stripped 4 bases from V and 2 bases from J, with 11 bases between. The CDR3 sequence: CASSSATVNTEAFF. CDR3 bases: TGTGCCAGCAGTTCGGCCACAGTTAACACTGAAGCTTTCTTT.

This clonotype was seen a few times. This chain links TRBV7-2 with TRBJ2-3, with D maybe TRBD2 (5 bases). Trimming left V 5 bases short and J 5 bases short, with 17 bases between. The CDR3 contains 15 residues. The germline V gene has CDR1 SGHTA and CDR2 FQGNSA. CDR3 coding DNA: TGTGCCAGCAGCCCACTCGGGGTGGGTGGAGATACGCAGTATTTT. Amino acid sequence: CASSPLGVGGDTQYF.

This clonotype showed up many times. V gene TRBV20-1 combines with J gene TRBJ2-2; TRBD2 agrees at 9 bases. Germline V gene data show CDR1 as DFQATT and CDR2 as SNEGSKA (reference sequence). The CDR3 consists of 13 residues. Losses at the gene ends were 8 bases for V and 1 base for J; bases not matched to a gene: 2. The CDR3 region is CSSTSGNTGELFF. CDR3 nucleotide sequence: TGCAGTTCGACTAGCGGGAACACCGGGGAGCTGTTTTTT.

This clonotype was seen ten or more times. The chain uses TRBV20-1 and TRBJ2-1; 10 nucleotides agree with TRBD2. Trimming at V came to 6 bases and at J to 7 bases, leaving 9 bases not matched to a gene. This CDR3 is built from 14 residues. Looked up from germline, CDR1 is DFQATT and CDR2 is SNEGSKA (reference sequence). The CDR3 is CSADLAGVGNEQFF. The CDR3, as DNA: TGCAGTGCCGATCTAGCGGGAGTAGGTAATGAGCAGTTCTTC.

This clonotype was observed at least ten times. The chain recombines TRBV29-1 with TRBJ2-3, with 9 bases identical to TRBD2. Trimming at V came to 4 bases and at J to 4 bases, leaving 12 bases not matched to a gene. CDR3 length: 16 amino acids. CDR1 and CDR2 (germline): SQVTM, ANQGSEA. This CDR3 is CSVGPLSTSGSDTQYF. DNA for the CDR3: TGCAGCGTTGGGCCGCTATCGACTAGCGGTTCAGATACGCAGTATTTT.

This clonotype was seen at least ten times. The CDR3 DNA reads TGTGCCACCAGTGAACACGGGACTAGCGGGAGGGTTGAGCAGTTCTTC. Translated, it gives CATSEHGTSGRVEQFF. The chain combines TRBV24-1 with TRBJ2-1; 16 nucleotides align to TRBD2. Germline-derived CDR1 and CDR2 are KGHDR and SFDVKD. V lost 4 bases and J lost 9; bases outside the gene matches: 5. The CDR3 is 16 amino acids.

This clonotype was detected many times. The rearrangement joins TRBV20-1 to TRBJ1-2; 9 nucleotides agree with TRBD1. The CDR3 is made up of 14 amino acids. Germline V gene lookup returns CDR1 DFQATT and CDR2 SNEGSKA (reference sequence). The ends lost 7 bases at V and 0 bases at J; junction bases unmatched: 6. The CDR3 DNA reads TGCAGTGTTGCACAGGGGGCAGCTAACTATGGCTACACCTTC. Translating it yields CSVAQGAANYGYTF.

The sample holds many counts of this clonotype. The chain is built from TRBV15 and TRBJ2-2; possibly TRBD1 or TRBD2 for D (6 bases each). CDR1 LNHNV and CDR2 YYDKDF come from the germline V gene (reference sequence). The CDR3 consists of 18 residues. V was shortened by 0 bases and J by 2 bases, with 16 bases between the two germline ends. The CDR3 spells CATSRDGRGRSNTGELFF. CDR3 bases: TGTGCCACCAGCAGAGATGGACGGGGGCGATCCAACACCGGGGAGCTGTTTTTT.

This clonotype has just a few counts. The rearrangement links TRBV6-4 to TRBJ1-1; 8 bases agree with TRBD1. In germline, CDR1 is MRHNA, CDR2 SNTAGT. The CDR3 is 14 residues long. J was trimmed by 3 bases and V by 6 bases; bases with no gene match: 6. As DNA, the CDR3 is TGTGCCAGCAGGATAACAGGGGGGGACACTGAAGCTTTCTTT. Its translation: CASRITGGDTEAFF.

This clonotype was recorded many times. The chain employs TRBV6-5 and TRBJ2-3; 7 bases line up with TRBD2. Losses at the gene ends were 2 bases for V and 3 bases for J; bases not matched to a gene: 8. Germline V CDR1 and CDR2: MNHEY, SVGAGI. The CDR3 runs to 16 residues. The CDR3 DNA reads TGTGCCAGCAGTTACAGCGGCGGGAGACGGACAGATACGCAGTATTTT. Residues: CASSYSGGRRTDTQYF.

The table lists this clonotype with many counts. The rearrangement links TRBV21-1 to TRBJ2-5. TRBV21-1 is listed as a pseudogene. The CDR3 covers 14 residues. CDR3 sequence: CARSRDQLQETQYF. In DNA form, the CDR3 reads TGTGCCAGAAGCCGCGACCAGCTCCAAGAGACCCAGTACTTC.

There are many counts of this clonotype. The genes are TRBV5-6 and TRBJ2-3, with TRBD2 identical over 13 bases. CDR1 is SGHDT and CDR2 is YYEEEE in the germline V gene. V dropped 6 bases and J dropped 8; count of bases not matched to a gene: 9. The CDR3 runs 15 residues. CDR3 residues: CASTFGLAGEPTQYF. The CDR3, as DNA: TGTGCCAGCACCTTCGGACTAGCGGGAGAGCCTACGCAGTATTTT.

Remarks on this clonotype: This may be a read error: a much more frequent sequence differs by one nucleotide. Because it lacks the conserved phenylalanine or tryptophan at the end, this CDR3 is likely a read error. This chain joins TRBV9 and TRBJ2-7; 9 nucleotides agree with TRBD1. The ends lost 3 bases at V and 2 bases at J; junction bases unmatched: 12. Per the germline V gene, CDR1 is SGDLS and CDR2 is YYNGEE. The CDR3 runs 17 residues. Here the CDR3 DNA reads TGTGCCAGCAGCGGACCAGCGCGGACAGGGGAAACCTACGAGCAGTACTTA. Translated: CASSGPARTGETYEQYL.

This clonotype has a count of ten or more. The CDR3: CSARAGGSGEQFF. The DNA of the CDR3 is TGCAGTGCTAGAGCGGGAGGATCGGGGGAGCAGTTCTTC. This chain connects TRBV20-1 to TRBJ2-1, with TRBD2 matching over 7 bases. From germline, CDR1 is DFQATT and CDR2 SNEGSKA (reference sequence). The V segment lost 1 base and the J segment 10 bases; nucleotides outside the gene matches: 7. This CDR3 region has 13 residues.

In its sample, this clonotype was seen many times. CDR3 in DNA: TGTGCCAGCAGCTTAGCTCAGGGGACGGCAGAGACCCAGTACTTC. Translating gives CASSLAQGTAETQYF. This chain connects TRBV7-2 to TRBJ2-5; tentatively, D is TRBD1 (6 bases). There are 15 residues in the CDR3. With 0 bases removed from V and 4 bases from J, the gap between germline ends came to 12 bases. Germline V gene lookup returns CDR1 SGHTA and CDR2 FQGNSA.

This clonotype is a singleton in its sample. The V gene is TRBV3-1, the J gene TRBJ2-2, with TRBD2 matching 12 bases. V dropped 1 base and J dropped 7; count of bases not matched to a gene: 7. Looked up from germline, CDR1 is LGHDT and CDR2 is YNNKEL (reference sequence). The length of the CDR3 is 17 residues. The CDR3 nucleotides are TGTGCCAGCAGCCAAGGACTAGCGGGAGAGGGGAACGGGGAGCTGTTTTTT. It translates to CASSQGLAGEGNGELFF.

This clonotype was detected ten times or more. The J gene is TRBJ2-1, the V gene TRBV7-9; D is uncertain. This CDR3 comprises 13 residues. The ends were cut back, 2 bases at V and 8 bases at J, with 10 bases in the middle. CDR1 is SEHNR, CDR2 FQNEAQ, per germline (reference sequence). DNA of the CDR3: TGTGCCAGCAGCTTAAAGGCTGAGCATGAGCAGTTCTTC. Amino acid sequence: CASSLKAEHEQFF. Drawing the rest from reference TRBV7-9 and TRBJ2-1, the complete variable domain is DTGVSQNPRHKITKRGQNVTFRCDPISEHNRLYWYRQTLGQGPEFLTYFQNEAQLEKSRLLSDRFSAERPKGSFSTLEIQRTEQGDSAMYLCASSLKAEHEQFFGPGTRLTVL.

This clonotype was observed at least ten times. This chain joins TRBV7-2 and TRBJ2-7; tentative D call: TRBD1 (5 bases). This CDR3 region has 15 residues. Trimming removed 5 bases at V and 8 bases at J, with 22 bases between. Germline V CDR1 and CDR2: SGHTA, FQGNSA. This CDR3 reads CASSPPEVGWGQQYF. The CDR3 DNA is TGTGCCAGCAGCCCACCCGAAGTCGGTTGGGGCCAGCAGTACTTC. The variable domain in full, with the rest retrieved from reference TRBV7-2 and TRBJ2-7, is GAGVSQSPSNKVTEKGKDVELRCDPISGHTALYWYRQSLGQGLEFLIYFQGNSAPDKSGLPSDRFSAERTGGSVSTLTIQRTQQEDSAVYLCASSPPEVGWGQQYFGPGTRLTVT.

This clonotype has just a few counts. The CDR3 region has the DNA TGCAGTGCATCCTCGACAGGGTCGGGCGAGCCCCAGCATTTT. Translating gives CSASSTGSGEPQHF. V usage is TRBV20-1 and J usage is TRBJ1-5, with 7 bases lining up with TRBD1. Germline loops: CDR1 DFQATT, CDR2 SNEGSKA (reference sequence). Trimming took 6 bases from V and 8 from J; bases not matched to a gene: 13. This CDR3 spans 14 amino acids.

The chain employs TRBV7-2 and TRBJ2-1, with TRBD2 identical over 12 bases. The length of the CDR3 is 15 residues. The J segment lost 8 bases and the V segment lost 6 bases, leaving 8 bases of the junction unmatched. Germline values: CDR1 SGHTA, CDR2 FQGNSA. This CDR3 reads CASSRLAGEGYEQFF. For the CDR3, the DNA is TGTGCCAGCAGTCGACTAGCGGGAGAGGGATATGAGCAGTTCTTC.

The chain recombines TRBV6-5 with TRBJ2-1; 10 positions match TRBD2. The V gene end was trimmed by 6 bases and the J gene end by 4 bases; junction bases not matched to a gene: 6. The CDR3 runs to 15 residues. The germline V gene encodes CDR1 MNHEY and CDR2 SVGAGI. The CDR3 loop reads CASRIETSGYNEQFF. CDR3 nucleotide sequence: TGTGCCAGCAGAATTGAGACTAGCGGGTACAATGAGCAGTTCTTC.